The rows below give T cell receptor beta chains drawn from one sample of a study of early T cells in non-severe SARS-CoV-2 infection. One entry per CDR3 protein results from TCRdb running MiXCR on the 5' RACE reads. This repertoire shows roughly 18,000 distinct CDR3 sequences, roughly 6.1% found once; its top ten account for just under 6.5%. Sequencing was done on a sample of whole blood. All receptors derive from an adult who was a healthcare worker with PCR-confirmed SARS-CoV-2 infection or an uninfected control (not recorded which). Both conserved end residues are part of each CDR3. D genes are given only for firm matches. Not every row has a clone size; where given, it reads once, few, many or a size class.

length: 15
D: NA
size: many
V: TRBV29-1
J: TRBJ2-3
CDR3: CSVEVPTGNTDTQYF
DNA: TGCAGCGTTGAGGTCCCGACAGGCAACACAGATACGCAGTATTTT

length: 17
D: TRBD1
size: NA
V: TRBV12-5
J: TRBJ2-2
CDR3: CASGLMTGQKSPGELFF
DNA: TGTGCTAGTGGCCTCATGACGGGACAGAAAAGCCCCGGGGAGCTGTTTTTT

length: 13
D: NA
size: many
V: TRBV19
J: TRBJ2-5
CDR3: CAASKPGEGTQYF
DNA: TGTGCCGCCTCAAAGCCGGGAGAGGGGACCCAGTACTTC

length: 12
D: NA
size: NA
V: TRBV20-1
J: TRBJ1-3
CDR3: CSARRSGNTIYF
DNA: TGCAGTGCTAGGCGCTCTGGAAACACCATATATTTT

length: 15
D: TRBD2
size: many
V: TRBV11-2
J: TRBJ2-1
CDR3: CASSLTGLADNEQFF
DNA: TGTGCCAGCAGCCTAACGGGACTAGCGGACAATGAGCAGTTCTTC

length: 16
D: TRBD1
size: many
V: TRBV4-1
J: TRBJ1-5
CDR3: CASSQESSGGYQPQHF
DNA: TGCGCCAGCAGCCAAGAGAGTTCAGGGGGCTATCAGCCCCAGCATTTT

length: 14
D: TRBD1
size: many
V: TRBV5-1
J: TRBJ1-5
CDR3: CASSLDRGNQPQHF
DNA: TGCGCCAGCAGCTTGGACAGGGGAAATCAGCCCCAGCATTTT

length: 14
D: TRBD1
size: NA
V: TRBV3-1
J: TRBJ2-5
CDR3: CASSPDRGRETQYF
DNA: TGTGCCAGCAGCCCCGACAGGGGGCGAGAGACCCAGTACTTC

length: 14
D: NA
size: many
V: TRBV5-4
J: TRBJ1-2
CDR3: CASSSTGPNYGYTF
DNA: TGTGCCAGCAGCTCGACAGGTCCCAACTATGGCTACACCTTC

length: 13
D: NA
size: many
V: TRBV7-6
J: TRBJ1-2
CDR3: CASSLEGGDGYTF
DNA: TGTGCCAGCAGCTTGGAAGGAGGGGATGGCTACACCTTC

length: 12
D: TRBD1
size: many
V: TRBV19
J: TRBJ1-5
CDR3: CASSSPGTGGHF
DNA: TGTGCCAGTAGTTCACCCGGGACAGGAGGGCATTTT

length: 15
D: TRBD1
size: NA
V: TRBV5-1
J: TRBJ2-7
CDR3: CASSLMTGTSYEQYF
DNA: TGCGCCAGCAGCCTGATGACAGGGACCTCCTACGAGCAGTACTTC

length: 14
D: NA
size: many
V: TRBV20-1
J: TRBJ2-7
CDR3: CSATGPTILYEQYF
DNA: TGCAGTGCTACGGGACCGACGATCCTCTACGAGCAGTACTTC

length: 14
D: NA
size: NA
V: TRBV3-1
J: TRBJ2-1
CDR3: CASSLTGNYNEQFF
DNA: TGTGCCAGCAGCCTCACAGGGAACTACAATGAGCAGTTCTTC

length: 14
D: NA
size: medium-sized
V: TRBV21-1
J: TRBJ1-1
CDR3: CASSGTPGTPEAFF
DNA: TGTGCCAGCAGTGGGACGCCAGGAACTCCTGAAGCTTTCTTT

length: 14
D: NA
size: medium-sized
V: TRBV6-1
J: TRBJ1-6
CDR3: CASMTLGGRSPLHF
DNA: TGTGCCAGCATGACTCTTGGCGGGCGTTCACCCCTCCACTTT

length: 15
D: NA
size: many
V: TRBV12-3/TRBV12-4
J: TRBJ1-6
CDR3: CASTDRHTANSPLHF
DNA: TGTGCCAGCACTGACCGACATACCGCTAATTCACCCCTCCACTTT